This entry lists 8 T cell receptor beta chains sequenced from one sample in a study of blood T cell repertoires in COVID-19. Here immunoSEQ multiplex PCR was the method, and the copy in TCRdb shows in-frame clones only, minus some. Of fewer than 40,000 clones listed, about 89% are singletons. Sequencing used peripheral blood. These receptors all come from a human donor with active COVID-19. The donor label of this sample is uncertain.

The chain combines TRBV9 with TRBJ2-3, with 7 bases lining up with TRBD2. The CDR3 totals 14 residues. CDR1 and CDR2 (germline): SGDLS, YYNGEE. V shed 2 bases, J shed 4 bases, and the junction held 4 bases outside the gene matches. CDR3 DNA sequence: TGTGCCAGCAGCGTTACTAGCGCGGCAGATACGCAGTATTTT. Amino acids: CASSVTSAADTQYF.

The V and J genes are TRBV30 and TRBJ1-2; 8 bases are a match to TRBD1. Germline assignment: CDR1 GTSNPN and CDR2 SVGIG (reference sequence). V was pared by 3 bases and J by 7 bases, with 4 bases of the junction left unmatched. The CDR3 runs 12 residues. This CDR3 is CAWSPDRAGYTF. The CDR3 bases are TGTGCCTGGAGCCCGGACAGGGCTGGCTACACCTTC.

The chain couples TRBV28 to TRBJ1-6; TRBD1 is a possible D gene (5 bases). V was clipped by 1 base and J by 7 bases, with 8 bases between them. CDR1 is MDHEN, CDR2 SYDVKM, per germline. This CDR3 contains 14 residues. The CDR3: CASSLSSGNSPLHF. For the CDR3, the DNA is TGTGCCAGCAGTTTATCTTCAGGGAATTCACCCCTCCACTTT.

The gene calls are TRBV10-2 and TRBJ2-4, with TRBD2 matching over 12 bases. The CDR3 spans 17 residues. CDR1 and CDR2 from the germline V gene are WSHSY and SAAADI. J gave up 0 bases and V 5 bases, and 5 bases lay outside the gene matches. CDR3 amino acids: CASSLASGGAAKNIQYF. The CDR3 DNA sequence: TGCGCCAGCAGTCTGGCTAGCGGGGGGGCAGCCAAAAACATTCAGTACTTC.

The J gene is TRBJ2-5, the V gene TRBV2; D uncertain. V gave up 5 bases and J gave up 1 base, with 20 bases separating them. The CDR3 length is 17 residues. CDR1 is SNHLY and CDR2 is FYNNEI in the germline V gene. CDR3 in DNA: TGTGCCAGCAGTCCCTTAGAGGCCAGTGCGGTCCAAGAGACCCAGTACTTC. Translated: CASSPLEASAVQETQYF.

The J gene is TRBJ1-4, the V gene TRBV27; TRBD1 agrees at 8 bases. The CDR3 spans 15 residues. Unmatched junction bases numbered 7, after V lost 2 bases and J lost 8 bases. Germline V gene sequence: CDR1 MNHEY, CDR2 SMNVEV (reference sequence). The CDR3 region has the DNA TGTGCCAGCAGTTTAGTAGGGACAGGACTCGAAAAACTGTTTTTT. Encoded protein: CASSLVGTGLEKLFF.

Of note for this clone: This CDR3 is also generated by other DNA sequences in the sample. The J gene is TRBJ1-2, the V gene TRBV9; no firm D call. Trimming shortened V by 3 bases and J by 2 bases, and 5 bases separated the two germline ends. Germline-derived CDR1 and CDR2 are SGDLS and YYNGEE. There are 12 residues in the CDR3. The CDR3 nucleotides read TGTGCCAGCAGCGCCGGGAACTATGGCTACACCTTC. Translating it yields CASSAGNYGYTF.

The chain couples TRBV28 to TRBJ1-5, with 8 bases lining up with TRBD1. The V segment lost 7 bases and the J segment 4 bases; nucleotides outside the gene matches: 9. Germline V gives CDR1 MDHEN, CDR2 SYDVKM. The CDR3 length is 15 residues. The CDR3 reads CASNRGGRLNQPQHF. DNA for the CDR3: TGTGCCAGCAACAGGGGGGGTCGTCTAAATCAGCCCCAGCATTTT.